This TCR beta chain originates from a study of T cells in Graves' hyperthyroidism and ophthalmopathy. Across the study: Initial diagnosis, before any treatment, was when peripheral blood was collected.

The study excluded patients with uncontrolled infection, other autoimmune disease, pregnancy or lactation. Fresh 10 ml peripheral blood yielded PBMCs. This clonotype was found many times. This CDR3 is built from 13 residues. Germline loops: CDR1 SEHNR, CDR2 FQNEAQ (reference sequence). The germline V and J ends were trimmed by 7 bases and 4 bases, with 12 bases remaining between them. Amplified TCR beta CDR3 regions came from RNA transcripts. First-round RT-PCR targeting the TCR CDR3 was performed with the HTBI primer set. TCRdb called the multiplex PCR reads again in MiXCR, with one record for every CDR3 protein. Among 280,000 or so distinct CDR3 sequences listed, approximately 14% were seen once.

The chain is built from TRBV7-9 and TRBJ2-3; D remains ambiguous. The TCR sequence derives from a woman in her forties or fifties with Graves' hyperthyroidism that later progressed to Graves' ophthalmopathy. Sequenced sample: blood. In nucleotides, the CDR3 is TGTGCCAGCACCAACGCCAGAGCAGATACGCAGTATTTT. This gives the protein CASTNARADTQYF.